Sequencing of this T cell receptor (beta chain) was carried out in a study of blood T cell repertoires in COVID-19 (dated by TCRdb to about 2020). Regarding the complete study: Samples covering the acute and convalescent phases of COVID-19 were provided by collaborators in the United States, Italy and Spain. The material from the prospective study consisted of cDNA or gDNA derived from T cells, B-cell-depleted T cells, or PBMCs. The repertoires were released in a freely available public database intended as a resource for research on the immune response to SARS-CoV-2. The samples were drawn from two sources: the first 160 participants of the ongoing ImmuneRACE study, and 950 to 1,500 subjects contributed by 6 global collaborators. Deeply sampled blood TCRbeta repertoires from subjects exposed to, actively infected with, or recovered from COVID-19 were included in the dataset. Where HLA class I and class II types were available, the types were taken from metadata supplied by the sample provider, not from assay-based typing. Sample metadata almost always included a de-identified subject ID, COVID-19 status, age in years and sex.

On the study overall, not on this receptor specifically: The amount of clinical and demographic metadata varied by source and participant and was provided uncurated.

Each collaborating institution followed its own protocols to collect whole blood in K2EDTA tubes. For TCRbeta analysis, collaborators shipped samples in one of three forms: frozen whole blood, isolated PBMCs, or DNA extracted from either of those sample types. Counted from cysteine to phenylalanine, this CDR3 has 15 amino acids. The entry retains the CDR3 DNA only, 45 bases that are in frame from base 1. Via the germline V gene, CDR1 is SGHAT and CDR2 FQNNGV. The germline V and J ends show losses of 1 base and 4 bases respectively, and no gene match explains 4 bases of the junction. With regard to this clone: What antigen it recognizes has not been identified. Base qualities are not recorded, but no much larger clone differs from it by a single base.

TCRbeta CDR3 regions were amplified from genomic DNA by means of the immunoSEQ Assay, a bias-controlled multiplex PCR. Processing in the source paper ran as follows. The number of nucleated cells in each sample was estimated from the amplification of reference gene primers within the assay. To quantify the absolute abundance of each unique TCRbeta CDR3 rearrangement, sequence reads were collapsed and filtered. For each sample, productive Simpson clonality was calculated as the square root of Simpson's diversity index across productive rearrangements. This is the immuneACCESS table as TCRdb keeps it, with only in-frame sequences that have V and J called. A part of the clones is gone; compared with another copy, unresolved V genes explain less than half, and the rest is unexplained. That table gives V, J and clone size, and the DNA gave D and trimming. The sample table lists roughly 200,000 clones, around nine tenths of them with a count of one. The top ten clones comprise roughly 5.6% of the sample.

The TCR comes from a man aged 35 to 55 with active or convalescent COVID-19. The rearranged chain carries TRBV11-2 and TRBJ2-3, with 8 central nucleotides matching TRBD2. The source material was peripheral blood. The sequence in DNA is TGTGCCAGCAGCTTAGTTAGCGGGGAGGCAGATACGCAGTATTTT. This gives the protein CASSLVSGEADTQYF.